The subject of this entry is one TCR beta chain. This record belongs to a study of T cell changes during pregnancy in multiple sclerosis. Germline CDR1 WSHSY, CDR2 SAAADI. The length of the CDR3 is 13 residues. Trimming removed 5 bases from V and 4 bases from J; junction bases left unmatched: 2. The protocol was immunoSEQ multiplex PCR, while the TCRdb copy is restricted to in-frame clones and leaves out a portion. The sample lists some 93,000 clones, almost 95% seen once, with 2% to 2.5% in the top ten. The starting material was peripheral blood, obtained after pregnancy. This TCR was recovered from a female donor with multiple sclerosis, enrolled in a pregnancy study. The rearrangement joins TRBV10-2 to TRBJ2-7; 10 bases agree with TRBD2. The CDR3 region is CASSWTSGYEQYF. As DNA, the CDR3 is TGCGCCAGCAGTTGGACTAGCGGATACGAGCAGTACTTC.